These T cell receptor beta chains were read from a single sample in a study of shared clonotypes between healthy human individuals. TCRdb's table, derived via immunoSEQ multiplex PCR, lists solely in-frame clones and lacks some. The table includes roughly 500,000 clones, 70% to 85% detected once. Source material: PBMCs. The receptors originated from a woman aged 40 to 50 in good health. Some clones in this sample may be carry-over from other donors' samples. Each CDR3 is given with its conserved first and last residue. A D gene is named only where the DNA matches it firmly. Rows give clone size only sometimes, using once, few, many, or a class for an expanded clone.

.,TRBJ2-7,.,TRBV20-1,TGCAGTGCCGGGACACGCGGCGAGCAGTACTTC,CSAGTRGEQYF
.,TRBJ2-7,.,TRBV4-1,TGCGCCAGCAGCCAAGGAGGGACCCTACTCTACGAGCAGTACTTC,CASSQGGTLLYEQYF
.,TRBJ2-5,.,TRBV5-1,TGCGCCAGCAGCTTGGGTGTGAGCGGCCAAGAGACCCAGTACTTC,CASSLGVSGQETQYF
.,TRBJ1-2,.,TRBV7-9,TGTGCCAGCAGAAGTGACAGTAACTATGGCTACACCTTC,CASRSDSNYGYTF
TRBD2,TRBJ2-1,.,TRBV28,TGTGCCAGCAGTTTGATGGGGGGACTAGCATACTACAATGAGCAGTTCTTC,CASSLMGGLAYYNEQFF
.,TRBJ2-7,.,TRBV5-8,TGTGCCAGCAGCTTGGTAGGCGACAAGGCCTACGAGCAGTACTTC,CASSLVGDKAYEQYF
TRBD1,TRBJ1-2,.,TRBV19,TGTGCCAGTAGCCTTCAGGGACAGAGCCAAGTCTCCTTC,CASSLQGQSQVSF
.,TRBJ2-5,.,TRBV7-9,TGTGCCAGTAGCCAACAAAGGGAATACCAAGAGACCCAGTACTTC,CASSQQREYQETQYF
.,TRBJ1-5,.,TRBV6-5,TGTGCCAGCAGTTTTAGGAGAAATCAGCCCCAGCATTTT,CASSFRRNQPQHF
TRBD1,TRBJ1-1,.,TRBV29-1,TGCAGCGTCAACAGGGGGCGGAGAACTGAAGCTTTCTTT,CSVNRGRRTEAFF
.,TRBJ2-2,once,TRBV11-2,TGTGCCAGCAGGTGGGCCAGGAACACCGGGGAGCTGTTTTTT,CASRWARNTGELFF
.,TRBJ1-3,few,TRBV7-9,TGTGCCAGCAGCTTAGAGAAGGGCCACTCTGGAAACACCATATATTTT,CASSLEKGHSGNTIYF
.,TRBJ2-1,.,TRBV4-2,TGTGCCAGCAGCCAAGATCCAACTAGCCTCTACAATGAGCAGTTCTTC,CASSQDPTSLYNEQFF
TRBD2,TRBJ2-1,.,TRBV15,TGTGCCACCAGCAGAGAAACTAGCGGGAGAAGTGAGCAGTTCTTC,CATSRETSGRSEQFF
.,TRBJ2-7,.,TRBV9,TGTGCCAGCAGCGTAGGGAGGCAGCCGGGACTTTACGAGCAGTACTTC,CASSVGRQPGLYEQYF
.,TRBJ2-6,.,TRBV5-1,TGCGCCAGCAGCTTGACGACCGGGGGTGGGGCCAACGTCCTGACTTTC,CASSLTTGGGANVLTF
TRBD2,TRBJ2-3,.,TRBV18,TGTGCCAGCTCATCGACTAGCGGAAGCACAGATACGCAGTATTTT,CASSSTSGSTDTQYF
.,TRBJ2-3,once,TRBV11-3,TGTGCCAGCAGCCAATTCAGGGATACGCAGTATTTT,CASSQFRDTQYF
.,TRBJ2-3,.,TRBV10-1,TGCGCCAGCAGTGCGGACGGTTATCATACGCAGTATTTT,CASSADGYHTQYF
.,TRBJ2-5,.,TRBV9,TGTGCCAGCAACCTACAGGGGGGGGAGACCCAGTACTTC,CASNLQGGETQYF
.,TRBJ2-1,.,TRBV11-2,TGTGCCAGCAGCTTAGCGGGAGCCGGATACAATGAGCAGTTCTTC,CASSLAGAGYNEQFF
TRBD2,TRBJ2-7,.,TRBV15,TGTGCCACCAGCAGCCGAGGGGCTAGCGGGAGTAACGAGCAGTACTTC,CATSSRGASGSNEQYF
.,TRBJ2-7,.,TRBV5-1,TGCGCCAGCAGCTTTGACCTCTACGAGCAGTACTTC,CASSFDLYEQYF
TRBD2,TRBJ2-1,few,TRBV27,TGTGCCAGCGGATCTCTAGCGGGACTCTACAATGAGCAGTTCTTC,CASGSLAGLYNEQFF
.,TRBJ2-7,.,TRBV28,TGTGCCAGCAGTTTGGTGTTTAGGAGGGTTCTATCGGGTAATGGGGAGCAGTACTTC,CASSLVFRRVLSGNGEQYF
.,TRBJ2-2,.,TRBV7-9,TGTGCCAGCAGCCCGTCTATTTCCACCGGGGAGCTGTTTTTT,CASSPSISTGELFF
.,TRBJ1-2,.,TRBV19,TGTGCCAGTAGTATCCGGCTGTCGCAAATCTATGGCTACACCTTC,CASSIRLSQIYGYTF
TRBD2,TRBJ2-1,.,TRBV10-1,TGCGCCAGCAGTGAGTCGAAGGGCGGGAGCAAATACAATGAGCAGTTCTTC,CASSESKGGSKYNEQFF
TRBD2,TRBJ2-7,once,TRBV11-2,TGTGCCAGCAGCTTAACAACGGGAGGGCCCGGCGAGCAGTACTTC,CASSLTTGGPGEQYF
TRBD2,TRBJ2-1,.,TRBV5-4,TGTGCCAGCAGCTTGGAAACAAGAACTAGCGGCTCCTACAATGAGCAGTTCTTC,CASSLETRTSGSYNEQFF
.,TRBJ2-1,.,TRBV9,TGTGCCAGCAGCGTAGGGGCAGGGGTGAATGAGCAGTTCTTC,CASSVGAGVNEQFF
.,TRBJ2-7,.,TRBV2,TGTGCCAGCAGTGAAGGGGAAGCCCACGAGCAGTACTTC,CASSEGEAHEQYF
.,TRBJ2-1,once,TRBV21-1,TGTGCCAGCAGCAAAGCGATCGCGACCTACTCCTACAATGAGCAGTTCTTC,CASSKAIATYSYNEQFF
TRBD2,TRBJ2-1,.,TRBV6-1,TGTGCCAGCATAGGTCGGCTAGCGGGAGAGGCTGAGCAGTTCTTC,CASIGRLAGEAEQFF
TRBD1,TRBJ1-5,.,TRBV28,TGTGCCAGCAGTTCAGGGGGTTACGGCAATCAGCCCCAGCATTTT,CASSSGGYGNQPQHF
TRBD2,TRBJ2-1,.,TRBV7-3,TGTGCCAGCAGCTTACGGTTAGCGGGGGCCAATGAGCAGTTCTTC,CASSLRLAGANEQFF
.,TRBJ1-2,.,TRBV28,TGTGCCAGCAGTTCGATGGGACAAGAATTCTTTTACTATGGCTACACCTTC,CASSSMGQEFFYYGYTF
TRBD1,TRBJ1-6,.,TRBV5-1,TGCGCCAGCAGCTCGCGGCCTACGGGACAGGGGAATTCACCCCTCCACTTT,CASSSRPTGQGNSPLHF
.,TRBJ1-3,.,TRBV18,TGTGCCAGCTCATCAGGGGAAGGAAACACCATATATTTT,CASSSGEGNTIYF